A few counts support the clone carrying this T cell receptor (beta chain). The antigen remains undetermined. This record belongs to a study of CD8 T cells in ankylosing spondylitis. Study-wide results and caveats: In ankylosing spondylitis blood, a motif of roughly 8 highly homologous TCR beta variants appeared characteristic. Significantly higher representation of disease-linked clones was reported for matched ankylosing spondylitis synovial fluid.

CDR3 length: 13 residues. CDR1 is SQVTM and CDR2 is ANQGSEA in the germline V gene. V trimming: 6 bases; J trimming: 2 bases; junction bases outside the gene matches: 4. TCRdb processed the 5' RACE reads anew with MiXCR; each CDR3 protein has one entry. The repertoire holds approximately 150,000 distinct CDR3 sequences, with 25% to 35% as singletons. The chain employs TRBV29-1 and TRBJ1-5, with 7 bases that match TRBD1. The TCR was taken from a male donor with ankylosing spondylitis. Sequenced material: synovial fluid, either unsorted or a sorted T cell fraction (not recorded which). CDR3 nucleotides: TGCAGCGTGGAAACAGGGGGCAATCAGCCCCAGCATTTT. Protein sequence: CSVETGGNQPQHF.